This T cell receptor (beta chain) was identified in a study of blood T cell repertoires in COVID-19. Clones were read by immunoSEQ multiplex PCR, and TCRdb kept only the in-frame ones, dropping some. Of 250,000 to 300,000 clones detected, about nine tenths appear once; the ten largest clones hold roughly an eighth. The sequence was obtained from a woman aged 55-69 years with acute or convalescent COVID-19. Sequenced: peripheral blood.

The CDR3 DNA reads TGCAGCGTTGATGTGGGGTCAGGGGGCTATGGCTACACCTTC. It translates to CSVDVGSGGYGYTF. This rearrangement joins TRBV29-1 to TRBJ1-2; TRBD1 agrees at 7 bases. The junction had 8 bases not matched to a gene; V was cut back by 3 bases and J by 4 bases. The V gene's germline CDR1 is SQVTM and CDR2 ANQGSEA. CDR3 length: 14 residues.